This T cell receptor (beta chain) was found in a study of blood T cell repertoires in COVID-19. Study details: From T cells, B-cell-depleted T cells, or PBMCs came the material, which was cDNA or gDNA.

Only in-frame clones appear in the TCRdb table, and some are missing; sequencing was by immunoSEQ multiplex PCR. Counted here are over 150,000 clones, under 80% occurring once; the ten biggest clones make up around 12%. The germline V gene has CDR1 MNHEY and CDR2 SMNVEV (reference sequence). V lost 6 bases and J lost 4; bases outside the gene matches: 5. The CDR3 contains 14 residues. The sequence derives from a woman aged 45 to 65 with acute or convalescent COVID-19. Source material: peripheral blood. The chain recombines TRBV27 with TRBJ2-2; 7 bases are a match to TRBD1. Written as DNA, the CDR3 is TGTGCCAGCAGCCGACCAGGGGGCACCGGGGAGCTGTTTTTT. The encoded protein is CASSRPGGTGELFF.